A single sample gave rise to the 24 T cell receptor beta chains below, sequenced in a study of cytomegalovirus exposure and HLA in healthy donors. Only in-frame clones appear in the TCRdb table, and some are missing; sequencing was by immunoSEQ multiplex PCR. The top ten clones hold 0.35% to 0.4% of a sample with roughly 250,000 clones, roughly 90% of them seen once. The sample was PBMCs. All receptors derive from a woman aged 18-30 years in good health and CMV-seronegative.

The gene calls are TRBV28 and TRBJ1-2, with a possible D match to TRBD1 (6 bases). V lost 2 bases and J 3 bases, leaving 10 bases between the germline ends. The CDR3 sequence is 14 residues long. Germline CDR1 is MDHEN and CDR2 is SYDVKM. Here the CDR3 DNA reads TGTGCCAGCAGTTTACAGGGGTTATACTATGGCTACACCTTC. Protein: CASSLQGLYYGYTF.

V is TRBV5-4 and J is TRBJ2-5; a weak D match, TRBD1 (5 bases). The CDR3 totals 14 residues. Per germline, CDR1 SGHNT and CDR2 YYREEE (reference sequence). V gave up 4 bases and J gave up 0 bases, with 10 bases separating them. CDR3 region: CASSGAAYQETQYF. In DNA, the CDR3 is TGTGCCAGCAGCGGGGCAGCGTACCAAGAGACCCAGTACTTC.

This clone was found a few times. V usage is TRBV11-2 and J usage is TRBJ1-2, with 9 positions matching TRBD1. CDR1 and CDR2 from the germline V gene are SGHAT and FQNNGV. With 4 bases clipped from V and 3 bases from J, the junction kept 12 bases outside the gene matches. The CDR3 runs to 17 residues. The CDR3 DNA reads TGTGCCAGCAGCTCCTACAGGGGGCGTGCTGGGGACTATGGCTACACCTTC. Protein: CASSSYRGRAGDYGYTF. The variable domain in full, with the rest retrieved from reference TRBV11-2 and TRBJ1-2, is EAGVAQSPRYKIIEKRQSVAFWCNPISGHATLYWYQQILGQGPKLLIQFQNNGVVDDSQLPKDRFSAERLKGVDSTLKIQPAKLEDSAVYLCASSSYRGRAGDYGYTFGSGTRLTVV.

This CDR3 reads CASSKSTGNNEQFF. CDR3 sequence (DNA): TGTGCCAGTAGTAAATCGACAGGAAATAATGAGCAGTTCTTC. The chain joins TRBV19 to TRBJ2-1, with TRBD1 as a possible D gene (6 bases). V lost 4 bases, J lost 7 bases, and 14 bases lay in between. There are 14 residues in the CDR3. Germline V CDR1 and CDR2: LNHDA, SQIVND (reference sequence).

In nucleotides, the CDR3 is TGTGCCAGCTCACCGTTGACAGGGGGAAACAACAATGAGCAGTTCTTC. It translates to CASSPLTGGNNNEQFF. The genes are TRBV18 and TRBJ2-1; TRBD1 agrees at 9 bases. Germline assignment: CDR1 KGHSH and CDR2 LQKENI. V gave up 3 bases and J gave up 5 bases; unmatched junction bases: 8. The CDR3 runs 16 residues. The full variable domain, completed using reference TRBV18 and TRBJ2-1, is NAGVMQNPRHLVRRRGQEARLRCSPMKGHSHVYWYRQLPEEGLKFMVYLQKENIIDESGMPKERFSAEFPKEGPSILRIQQVVRGDSAAYFCASSPLTGGNNNEQFFGPGTRLTVL.

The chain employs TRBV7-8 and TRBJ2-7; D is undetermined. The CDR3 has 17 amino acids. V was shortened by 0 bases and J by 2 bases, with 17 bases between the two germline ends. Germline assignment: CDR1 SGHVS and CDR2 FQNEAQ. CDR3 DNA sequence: TGTGCCAGCAGCTTAGCAATCCTTCGGGTTACGACCTACGAGCAGTACTTC. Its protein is CASSLAILRVTTYEQYF. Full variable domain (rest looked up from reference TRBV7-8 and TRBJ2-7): GAGVSQSPRYKVAKRGQDVALRCDPISGHVSLFWYQQALGQGPEFLTYFQNEAQLDKSGLPSDRFFAERPEGSVSTLKIQRTQQEDSAVYLCASSLAILRVTTYEQYFGPGTRLTVT.

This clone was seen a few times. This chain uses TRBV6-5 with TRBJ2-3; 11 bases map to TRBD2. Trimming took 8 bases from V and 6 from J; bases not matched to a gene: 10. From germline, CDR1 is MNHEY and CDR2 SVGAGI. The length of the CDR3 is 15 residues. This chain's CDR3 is CASQGLAGGHDTQYF. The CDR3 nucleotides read TGTGCCAGCCAGGGGCTAGCGGGGGGCCACGATACGCAGTATTTT.

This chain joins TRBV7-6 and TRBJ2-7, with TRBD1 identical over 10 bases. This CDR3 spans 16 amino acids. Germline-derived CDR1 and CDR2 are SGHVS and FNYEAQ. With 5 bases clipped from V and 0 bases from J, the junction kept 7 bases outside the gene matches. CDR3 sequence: CASSRQGALLSYEQYF. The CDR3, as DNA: TGTGCCAGCAGCCGACAGGGGGCGCTTCTCTCCTACGAGCAGTACTTC.

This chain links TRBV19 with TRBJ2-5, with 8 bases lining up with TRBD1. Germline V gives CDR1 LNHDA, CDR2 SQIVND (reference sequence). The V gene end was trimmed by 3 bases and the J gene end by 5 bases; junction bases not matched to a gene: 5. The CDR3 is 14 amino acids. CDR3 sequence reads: CASSIDRGVETQYF. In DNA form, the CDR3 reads TGTGCCAGTAGTATTGACAGGGGCGTCGAGACCCAGTACTTC. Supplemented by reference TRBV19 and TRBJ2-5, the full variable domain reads DGGITQSPKYLFRKEGQNVTLSCEQNLNHDAMYWYRQDPGQGLRLIYYSQIVNDFQKGDIAEGYSVSREKKESFPLTVTSAQKNPTAFYLCASSIDRGVETQYFGPGTRLLVL.

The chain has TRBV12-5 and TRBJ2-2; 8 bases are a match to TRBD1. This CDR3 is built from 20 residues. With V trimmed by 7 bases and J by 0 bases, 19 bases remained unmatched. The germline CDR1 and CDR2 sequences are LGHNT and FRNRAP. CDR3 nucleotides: TGTGCTAGTGCCCCACAGGTTTGGACAGGGAGTGGTCCGAACACCGGGGAGCTGTTTTTT. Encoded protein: CASAPQVWTGSGPNTGELFF. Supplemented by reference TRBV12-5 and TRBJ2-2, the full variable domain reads DARVTQTPRHKVTEMGQEVTMRCQPILGHNTVFWYRQTMMQGLELLAYFRNRAPLDDSGMPKDRFSAEMPDATLATLKIQPSEPRDSAVYFCASAPQVWTGSGPNTGELFFGEGSRLTVL.

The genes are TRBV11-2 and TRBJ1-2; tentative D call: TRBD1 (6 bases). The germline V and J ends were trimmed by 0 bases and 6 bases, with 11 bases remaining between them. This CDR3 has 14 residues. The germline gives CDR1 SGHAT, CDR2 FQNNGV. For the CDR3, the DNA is TGTGCCAGCAGCTTAGATTTCGGGGGGCATGGCTACACCTTC. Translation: CASSLDFGGHGYTF.

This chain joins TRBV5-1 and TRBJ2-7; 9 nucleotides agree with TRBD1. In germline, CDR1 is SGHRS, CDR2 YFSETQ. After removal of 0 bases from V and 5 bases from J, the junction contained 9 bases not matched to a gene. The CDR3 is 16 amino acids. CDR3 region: CASSLAWRQGENEQYV. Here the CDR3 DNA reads TGCGCCAGCAGCTTGGCCTGGAGACAGGGGGAAAACGAGCAGTACGTC.

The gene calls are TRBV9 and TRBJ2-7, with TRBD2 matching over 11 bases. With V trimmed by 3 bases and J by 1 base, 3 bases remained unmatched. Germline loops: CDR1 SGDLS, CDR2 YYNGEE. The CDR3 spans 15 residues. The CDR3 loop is CASSAASGGSYEQYF. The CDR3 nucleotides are TGTGCCAGCAGCGCCGCTAGCGGGGGGTCCTACGAGCAGTACTTC.

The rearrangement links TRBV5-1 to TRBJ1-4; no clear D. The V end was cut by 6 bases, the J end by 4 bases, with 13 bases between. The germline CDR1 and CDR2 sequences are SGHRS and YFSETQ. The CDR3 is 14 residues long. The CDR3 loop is CASTGGGYNEKLFF. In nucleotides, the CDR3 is TGCGCCAGCACCGGAGGAGGGTATAATGAAAAACTGTTTTTT.

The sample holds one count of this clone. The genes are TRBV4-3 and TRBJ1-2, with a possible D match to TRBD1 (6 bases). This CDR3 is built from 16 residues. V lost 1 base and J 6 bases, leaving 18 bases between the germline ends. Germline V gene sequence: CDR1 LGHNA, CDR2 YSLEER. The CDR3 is CASSQGIRGWENGYTF. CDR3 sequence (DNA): TGCGCCAGCAGCCAAGGGATCAGGGGATGGGAGAATGGCTACACCTTC.

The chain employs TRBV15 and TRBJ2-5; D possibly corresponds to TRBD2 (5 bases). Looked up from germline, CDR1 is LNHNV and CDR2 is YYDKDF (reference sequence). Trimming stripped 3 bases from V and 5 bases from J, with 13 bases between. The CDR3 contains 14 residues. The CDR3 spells CATSSPLGGETQYF. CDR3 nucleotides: TGTGCCACCAGCAGCCCCTTGGGCGGGGAGACCCAGTACTTC.

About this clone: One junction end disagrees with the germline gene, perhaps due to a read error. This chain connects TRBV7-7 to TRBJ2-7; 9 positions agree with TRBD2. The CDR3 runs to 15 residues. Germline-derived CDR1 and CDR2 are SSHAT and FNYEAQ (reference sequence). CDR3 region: CASSLSGGSSYEQYF. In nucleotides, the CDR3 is TGTGCTAGCAGCTTAAGCGGGGGGAGCTCCTACGAGCAGTACTTC.

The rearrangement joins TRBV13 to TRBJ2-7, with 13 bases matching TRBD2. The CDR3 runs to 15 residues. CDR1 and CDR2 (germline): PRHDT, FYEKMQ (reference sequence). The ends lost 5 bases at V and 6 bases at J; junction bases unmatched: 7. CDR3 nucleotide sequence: TGTGCCAGCAGCGAAGGGACTAGCGGGGTTCTCGAGCAGTACGTC. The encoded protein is CASSEGTSGVLEQYV.

CDR3 residues: CASSWTSGTYEQYF. Here the CDR3 DNA reads TGTGCCAGCAGCTGGACTAGCGGAACCTACGAGCAGTACTTC. The chain joins TRBV7-9 to TRBJ2-7, with 10 bases fitting TRBD2. The CDR3 is 14 residues long. V lost 4 bases and J lost 2; bases outside the gene matches: 2. In germline, CDR1 is SEHNR, CDR2 FQNEAQ (reference sequence).

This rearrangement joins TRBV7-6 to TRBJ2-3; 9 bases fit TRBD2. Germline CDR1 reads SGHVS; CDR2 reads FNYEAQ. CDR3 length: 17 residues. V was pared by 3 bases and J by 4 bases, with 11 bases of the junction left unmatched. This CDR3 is CASSLPSGGGASDTQYF. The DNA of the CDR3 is TGTGCCAGCAGCTTGCCTTCTGGCGGGGGGGCGTCAGATACGCAGTATTTT.

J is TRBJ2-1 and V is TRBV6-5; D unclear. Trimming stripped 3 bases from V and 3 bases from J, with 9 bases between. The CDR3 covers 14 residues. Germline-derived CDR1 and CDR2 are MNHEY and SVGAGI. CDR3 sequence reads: CASSYTRIYNEQFF. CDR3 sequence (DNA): TGTGCCAGCAGTTATACCAGAATCTACAATGAGCAGTTCTTC.

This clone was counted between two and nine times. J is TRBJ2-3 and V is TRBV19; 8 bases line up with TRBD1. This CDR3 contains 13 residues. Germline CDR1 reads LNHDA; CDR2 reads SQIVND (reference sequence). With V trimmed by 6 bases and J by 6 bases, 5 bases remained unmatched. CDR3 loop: CASRGTGRDTQYF. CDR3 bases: TGTGCCAGTAGGGGGACAGGACGGGATACGCAGTATTTT.

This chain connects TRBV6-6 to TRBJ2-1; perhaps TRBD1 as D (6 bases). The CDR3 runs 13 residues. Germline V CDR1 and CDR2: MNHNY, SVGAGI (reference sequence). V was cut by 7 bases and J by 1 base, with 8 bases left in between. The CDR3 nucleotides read TGTGCCAGCAACGGACAGTCCTACAATGAGCAGTTCTTC. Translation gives CASNGQSYNEQFF.

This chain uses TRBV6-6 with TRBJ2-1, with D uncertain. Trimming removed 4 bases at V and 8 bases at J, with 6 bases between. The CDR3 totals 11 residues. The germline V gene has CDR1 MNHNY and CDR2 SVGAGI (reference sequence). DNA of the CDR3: TGTGCCAGCAGTTCGAGCGATGAGCAGTTCTTC. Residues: CASSSSDEQFF.